One and the same sample provided the 14 T cell receptor beta chains below, sequenced in a study of Ad26.COV2.S vaccination and SARS-CoV-2 variants. Regarding treatment: around 19 received Ad26.COV2.S at low or high dose, single or two shots; about 5 received placebo; per-sample allocation not given. The samples date from day 63 after the first vaccine or placebo injection. TCRdb's copy holds only in-frame clones and misses some; the assay was immunoSEQ multiplex PCR. The sample comprises about 400,000 clones, roughly 88% of which are singletons, and approximately 4% rests with the top ten. Sequencing used peripheral blood, obtained in a trial of Ad26.COV2.S vaccine versus placebo. These receptors came from a person between 18 and 65 years old who received the Ad26.COV2.S COVID-19 vaccine or a placebo.

This clone was observed once. The chain links TRBV18 to TRBJ1-2, with D perhaps matching TRBD1 (5 bases). Trimming took off 6 bases at V and 4 bases at J, with 15 bases between the two ends. The germline V gene has CDR1 KGHSH and CDR2 LQKENI. This CDR3 contains 14 residues. As DNA, the CDR3 is TGTGCCAGCTCTGCGCCCGGGGCCGCCTATGGCTACACCTTC. The encoded protein is CASSAPGAAYGYTF.

The chain combines TRBV19 with TRBJ2-3; TRBD2 aligns across 7 bases. This CDR3 spans 15 amino acids. V dropped 8 bases and J dropped 11; count of bases not matched to a gene: 19. The germline CDR1 and CDR2 sequences are LNHDA and SQIVND (reference sequence). DNA of the CDR3: TGTGCCAGTCGAGAAGGGGCCTCGGCGGGGGTAAAGCAGTATTTT. Protein sequence: CASREGASAGVKQYF.

The V and J genes are TRBV5-1 and TRBJ2-5; 8 bases map to TRBD1. J was trimmed by 5 bases and V by 4 bases; bases with no gene match: 7. CDR3 length: 14 residues. Germline CDR1 and CDR2: SGHRS and YFSETQ. The CDR3 DNA reads TGCGCCAGCAGCCCTCGGACAGGGAGGGAGACCCAGTACTTC. Its protein is CASSPRTGRETQYF.

This clone has just one count. The gene calls are TRBV5-4 and TRBJ2-1; D gene unclear. This CDR3 comprises 13 residues. Germline lookup yields CDR1 SGHNT and CDR2 YYREEE (reference sequence). V was pared by 0 bases and J by 6 bases, with 7 bases between. The CDR3 region is CASSLDRFNEQFF. The CDR3 region has the DNA TGTGCCAGCAGCTTGGACAGATTCAATGAGCAGTTCTTC.

The chain carries TRBV2 and TRBJ1-1; D may be TRBD1 (5 bases). V shed 8 bases and J shed 8 bases, with 18 bases lying between them. The germline gives CDR1 SNHLY, CDR2 FYNNEI. CDR3 length: 13 amino acids. Here the CDR3 reads CASRGRREGEAFF. For the CDR3, the DNA is TGTGCCAGCCGTGGGCGGCGAGAGGGGGAAGCTTTCTTT.

The chain couples TRBV18 to TRBJ1-6; D is possibly TRBD1 (6 bases). Germline CDR1 and CDR2: KGHSH and LQKENI. The CDR3 has 14 amino acids. V was cut by 6 bases and J by 5 bases, with 11 bases left in between. The chain's CDR3 is CASSKAGDNSPLHF. CDR3 nucleotide sequence: TGTGCCAGCTCGAAGGCAGGGGATAATTCACCCCTCCACTTT. Complete variable domain (other parts from reference TRBV18 and TRBJ1-6): NAGVMQNPRHLVRRRGQEARLRCSPMKGHSHVYWYRQLPEEGLKFMVYLQKENIIDESGMPKERFSAEFPKEGPSILRIQQVVRGDSAAYFCASSKAGDNSPLHFGNGTRLTVT.

The J gene is TRBJ1-5, the V gene TRBV3-1 (or the pseudogene TRBV3-2), with no clear D. The CDR3 runs 16 residues. Germline-derived CDR1 and CDR2 are LGHDT and YNNKEL (reference sequence). Trimming pared 1 base from V and 3 bases from J, leaving 13 bases between. The CDR3 here is CASSQVYSAPNQPQHF. The CDR3 nucleotides read TGTGCCAGCAGCCAAGTGTATTCGGCCCCCAATCAGCCCCAGCATTTT.

V gene TRBV29-1 combines with J gene TRBJ2-7, with a tentative D call TRBD2 (6 bases). From germline, CDR1 is SQVTM and CDR2 ANQGSEA. V lost 6 bases to trimming and J lost 5 bases, with 14 bases between them. This CDR3 has 12 amino acids. The CDR3 DNA reads TGCAGCGTAATGGAGGGTCCCCACGAGCAGTACTTC. Residues: CSVMEGPHEQYF.

This clone showed up just a few times. J is TRBJ1-4 and V is TRBV11-2; D remains ambiguous. The germline gives CDR1 SGHAT, CDR2 FQNNGV. The V gene lost 5 bases and the J gene lost 8 bases, with 12 bases spanning the gap. This CDR3 region has 13 residues. As DNA, the CDR3 is TGTGCCAGCAGCCCAGAGGGTCGGGAAAAACTGTTTTTT. Protein sequence: CASSPEGREKLFF.

The V call is TRBV28, the J call TRBJ2-3; a weak D match, TRBD2 (6 bases). Germline-derived CDR1 and CDR2 are MDHEN and SYDVKM. The CDR3 is 16 residues long. The V gene lost 8 bases and the J gene lost 0 bases, with 18 bases spanning the gap. CDR3 nucleotides: TGTGCCAGCTCCCCGGCCCGGGGGACTAGCACAGATACGCAGTATTTT. Translating it yields CASSPARGTSTDTQYF.

The chain couples TRBV6-2 or TRBV6-3 to TRBJ1-1; perhaps TRBD1 as D (6 bases). The germline V gene has CDR1 MNHEY and CDR2 SVGEGT. CDR3 length equals 15 residues. V was cut by 6 bases and J by 5 bases, with 19 bases left in between. CDR3 sequence (DNA): TGTGCCAGCAGCCTCTCCTCATTGAGGGGGACTGAAGCTTTCTTT. Translation: CASSLSSLRGTEAFF.

The chain couples TRBV3-1 (or the pseudogene TRBV3-2) to TRBJ2-1; D is unresolved. From germline, CDR1 is LGHDT and CDR2 YNNKEL (reference sequence). This CDR3 is built from 13 residues. Trimming pared 4 bases from V and 9 bases from J, leaving 13 bases between. The DNA of the CDR3 is TGTGCCAGCAGCCCCGTCTCTACGGGTGAGCAGTTCTTC. It is translated as CASSPVSTGEQFF.

This chain links TRBV12-3 or TRBV12-4 with TRBJ1-1, with D perhaps TRBD1 (5 bases). This CDR3 spans 13 amino acids. V gave up 4 bases and J gave up 11 bases, with 17 bases separating them. CDR3 coding DNA: TGTGCCAGCAGTTCCTGGCCGGCAGGGAATGCTTTCTTT. This encodes CASSSWPAGNAFF.

The rearrangement uses TRBV18 and TRBJ2-3, with unresolved D. V was clipped by 1 base and J by 1 base, with 6 bases between them. The germline CDR1 and CDR2 sequences are KGHSH and LQKENI. The CDR3 totals 14 residues. The CDR3 here is CASSPREGTDTQYF. Written as DNA, the CDR3 is TGTGCCAGCTCACCACGGGAAGGCACAGATACGCAGTATTTT.